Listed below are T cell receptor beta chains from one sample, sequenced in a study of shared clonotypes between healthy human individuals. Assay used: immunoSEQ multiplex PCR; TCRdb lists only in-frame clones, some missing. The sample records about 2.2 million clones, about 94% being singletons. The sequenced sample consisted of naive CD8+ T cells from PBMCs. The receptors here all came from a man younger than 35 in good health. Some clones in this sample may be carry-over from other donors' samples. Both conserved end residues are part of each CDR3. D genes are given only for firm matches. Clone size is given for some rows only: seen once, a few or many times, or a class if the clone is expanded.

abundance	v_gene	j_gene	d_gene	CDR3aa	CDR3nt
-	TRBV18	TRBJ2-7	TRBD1	CASSPGGTGGLEQYF	TGTGCCAGCTCACCAGGCGGGACAGGGGGCCTCGAGCAGTACTTC
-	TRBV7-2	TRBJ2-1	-	CASSYFLRNEQFF	TGTGCCAGCAGCTACTTTTTAAGAAATGAGCAGTTCTTC
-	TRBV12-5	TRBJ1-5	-	CASGSEGEVGQPQHF	TGTGCTAGTGGTTCTGAGGGGGAGGTGGGGCAGCCCCAGCATTTT
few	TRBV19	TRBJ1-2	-	CASSIDAGPYGYTF	TGTGCCAGTAGTATAGACGCGGGTCCCTATGGCTACACCTTC
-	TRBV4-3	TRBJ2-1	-	CASSPFLGVISSYNEQFF	TGCGCCAGCAGCCCTTTCCTCGGGGTGATCAGCTCCTACAATGAGCAGTTCTTC
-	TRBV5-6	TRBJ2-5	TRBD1	CASRQQGLYLETQYF	TGTGCCAGCAGACAACAGGGGCTGTATCTAGAGACCCAGTACTTC
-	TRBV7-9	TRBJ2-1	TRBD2	CASSLATSGAWNEQFF	TGTGCCAGCAGCTTGGCGACTAGCGGGGCTTGGAATGAGCAGTTCTTC
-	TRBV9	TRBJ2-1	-	CASSVAVAEYYNEQFF	TGTGCCAGCAGCGTAGCTGTGGCGGAATACTACAATGAGCAGTTCTTC
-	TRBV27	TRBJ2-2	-	CASRGPFGATGELFF	TGTGCCAGCAGGGGCCCGTTCGGGGCCACCGGGGAGCTGTTTTTT
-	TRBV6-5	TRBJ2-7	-	CASSNTQGYPYEQYF	TGTGCCAGCAGCAATACTCAGGGGTATCCCTACGAGCAGTACTTC
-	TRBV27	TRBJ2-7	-	CASRSLDSSYEQYF	TGTGCCAGCAGATCTCTGGACAGCTCCTACGAGCAGTACTTC
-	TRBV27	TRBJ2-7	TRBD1	CASSLRGTGFIEQYF	TGTGCCAGCAGTTTACGGGGGACAGGGTTTATCGAGCAGTACTTC
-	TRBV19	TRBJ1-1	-	CASSFGPGSTVRAFF	TGTGCCAGTTCCTTCGGTCCAGGGTCAACAGTTCGAGCTTTCTTT
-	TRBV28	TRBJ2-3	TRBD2	CASSSWTSVSTDTQYF	TGTGCCAGCAGTTCGTGGACTAGCGTAAGCACAGATACGCAGTATTTT
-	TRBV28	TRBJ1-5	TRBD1	CASSDRTTGRYQPQHF	TGTGCCAGCAGCGATAGGACGACAGGGAGGTACCAGCCCCAGCATTTT
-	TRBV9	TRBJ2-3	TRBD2	CASTVGGGRTDTQYF	TGTGCCAGCACCGTCGGCGGGGGACGCACAGATACGCAGTATTTT
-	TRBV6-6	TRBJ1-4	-	CASSPLAGTEEKLFF	TGTGCCAGCTCTCCGTTGGCGGGGACGGAAGAAAAACTGTTTTTT
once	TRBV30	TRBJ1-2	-	CAWSVPLGYTF	TGTGCCTGGAGTGTACCCCTTGGCTACACCTTC
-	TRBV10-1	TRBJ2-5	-	CASRPGAGDLQETQYF	TGCGCCAGCAGACCCGGGGCAGGCGACCTTCAAGAGACCCAGTACTTC
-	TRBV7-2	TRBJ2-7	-	CASSFNRVIMDEQYF	TGTGCCAGCAGCTTCAACAGGGTGATAATGGACGAGCAGTACTTC
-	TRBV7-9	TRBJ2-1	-	CASSLVGGPYNEQFF	TGTGCCAGCAGCTTAGTCGGGGGGCCTTACAATGAGCAGTTCTTC
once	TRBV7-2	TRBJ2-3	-	CASSLVTADTQYF	TGTGCCAGCAGCTTAGTAACTGCAGATACGCAGTATTTT
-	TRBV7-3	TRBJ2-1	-	CASSVEAIGDNEQFF	TGTGCCAGCAGCGTAGAGGCTATAGGGGACAATGAGCAGTTCTTC
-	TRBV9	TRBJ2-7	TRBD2	CASSPLAGGPYEQYF	TGTGCCAGCAGCCCACTAGCGGGAGGGCCCTACGAGCAGTACTTC
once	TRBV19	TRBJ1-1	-	CASSIDLWGYEAFF	TGTGCCAGTAGTATAGATCTATGGGGGTATGAAGCTTTCTTT
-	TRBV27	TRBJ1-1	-	CASRASKIFSNTEAFF	TGTGCCAGCAGAGCGTCCAAGATATTTTCGAACACTGAAGCTTTCTTT
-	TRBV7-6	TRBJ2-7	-	CASSLANGQKYEQYF	TGTGCCAGCAGCTTAGCGAACGGGCAGAAGTACGAGCAGTACTTC
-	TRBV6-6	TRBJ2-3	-	CASSLSVGGTDTQYF	TGTGCCAGCAGTTTGAGCGTCGGCGGAACAGATACGCAGTATTTT
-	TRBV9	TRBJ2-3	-	CASSPTFSSIVPDTQYF	TGTGCCAGCAGCCCCACCTTTAGTAGTATCGTCCCAGATACGCAGTATTTT
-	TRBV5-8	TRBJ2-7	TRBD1	CASSRDRAYEQYF	TGTGCCAGCAGCCGGGACAGGGCCTACGAGCAGTACTTC
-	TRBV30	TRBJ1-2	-	CALYLRRGPNYGYTF	TGTGCCTTATACTTACGGAGGGGCCCTAACTATGGCTACACCTTC
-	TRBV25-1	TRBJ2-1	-	CASSEGRFNEQFF	TGTGCCAGCAGTGAAGGCAGATTTAATGAGCAGTTCTTC
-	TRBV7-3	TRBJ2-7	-	CASSLNGIREQYF	TGTGCCAGCAGCTTAAACGGAATCCGGGAGCAGTACTTC
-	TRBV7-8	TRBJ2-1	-	CASSRDLYNEQFF	TGTGCCAGCAGCCGGGACCTTTACAATGAGCAGTTCTTC
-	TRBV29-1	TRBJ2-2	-	CSAVGGTGELFF	TGCAGCGCCGTAGGGGGCACCGGGGAGCTGTTTTTT
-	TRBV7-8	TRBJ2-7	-	CASSSLGATNSYEQYF	TGTGCCAGCAGCTCTTTAGGGGCGACTAACTCCTACGAGCAGTACTTC
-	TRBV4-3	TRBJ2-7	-	CASSQISSGDEQYF	TGCGCCAGCAGCCAAATTTCGTCAGGGGACGAGCAGTACTTC
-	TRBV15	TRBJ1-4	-	CATSRDSRAEEKLFF	TGTGCCACCAGCAGAGATTCTCGAGCGGAGGAAAAACTGTTTTTT
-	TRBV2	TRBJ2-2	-	CASSFTIIRATAGELFF	TGTGCCAGCAGTTTCACTATTATCCGGGCGACGGCCGGGGAGCTGTTTTTT
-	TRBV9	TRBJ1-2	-	CASSVVAGGNYGYTF	TGTGCCAGCAGCGTAGTGGCTGGGGGGAACTATGGCTACACCTTC
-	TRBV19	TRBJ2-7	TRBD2	CASSLRLANYEQYF	TGTGCCAGTAGCCTCCGACTAGCGAACTACGAGCAGTACTTC
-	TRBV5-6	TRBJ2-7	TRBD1	CASSWRDRGYEQYF	TGTGCCAGCAGTTGGAGGGACAGGGGTTACGAGCAGTACTTC
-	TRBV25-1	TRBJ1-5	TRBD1	CASRRSTGGNQPQHF	TGTGCCAGCAGGAGATCGACAGGGGGCAATCAGCCCCAGCATTTT
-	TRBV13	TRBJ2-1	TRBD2	CASSLWTSAYNEQFF	TGTGCCAGCAGCCTATGGACTAGCGCTTACAATGAGCAGTTCTTC
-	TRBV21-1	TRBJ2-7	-	CASSKGSLLAEKFYEQYF	TGTGCCAGCAGCAAAGGAAGCCTACTAGCGGAAAAATTCTACGAGCAGTACTTC
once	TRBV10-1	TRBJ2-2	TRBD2	CASSLAGVGTGELFF	TGCGCCAGCTCCCTCGCGGGAGTGGGTACCGGGGAGCTGTTTTTT
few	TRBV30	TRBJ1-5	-	CAWSVNGEEPQHF	TGTGCCTGGAGTGTTAACGGGGAGGAGCCCCAGCATTTT
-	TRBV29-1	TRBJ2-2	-	CSVEAWLPGQANTGELFF	TGCAGCGTTGAAGCCTGGCTGCCGGGACAAGCGAACACCGGGGAGCTGTTTTTT
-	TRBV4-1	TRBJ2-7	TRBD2	CASSQFPGLALSYEQYF	TGCGCCAGCAGCCAATTTCCGGGACTAGCGTTGTCGTACGAGCAGTACTTC